This entry is about one T cell receptor beta chain. Its antigen remains unknown. The PCR had 60 Vbeta and 13 Jbeta primers. The protocol was immunoSEQ multiplex PCR, while the TCRdb copy is restricted to in-frame clones and leaves out a portion. In the table there are 90,000 or so clones, 65% to 90% of which are singletons. The V gene end was trimmed by 8 bases and the J gene end by 6 bases; junction bases not matched to a gene: 13. The germline CDR1 and CDR2 sequences are SGHTA and FQGNSA. The CDR3 totals 16 residues. This specimen belongs to a study of cytomegalovirus exposure and HLA in healthy donors. About the study: From HLA-typed donors, an early data release held about 85 million unique TCRs. The Caucasian-associated ancestry cluster contained about 80% of the approximately 400 genotyped donors. Study-wide results and caveats: Published work reported that the classifier diagnosed cytomegalovirus status with high specificity and sensitivity. In a later analysis, across HLA loci, associated TCR counts were highest for DRB1, lowest for HLA-C.

The sequencing input was PBMCs. V and J are TRBV7-2 and TRBJ2-5; 12 positions match TRBD2. The source of this sequence is a man under 40 in good health and CMV-seropositive. Here the CDR3 DNA reads TGTGCCAGCGTGCCCGGTAGGACTAGCGGGATTAAGACCCAGTACTTC. Its translation is CASVPGRTSGIKTQYF. Full variable domain (remainder filled in from reference TRBV7-2 and TRBJ2-5): GAGVSQSPSNKVTEKGKDVELRCDPISGHTALYWYRQSLGQGLEFLIYFQGNSAPDKSGLPSDRFSAERTGGSVSTLTIQRTQQEDSAVYLCASVPGRTSGIKTQYFGPGTRLLVL.